Detailed here is one T cell receptor beta chain. Original analysis: Amplification from reference gene primers served as the basis for estimated nucleated cell counts. Only in-frame clones appear in the TCRdb table, and some are missing; sequencing was by immunoSEQ multiplex PCR. The D gene and trimming were derived from the DNA, and the V and J assignments and clone size from that table. The table lists 200,000 to 250,000 clones, 84% of them singletons. The data are from a study of blood T cell repertoires in COVID-19. Whole-study context: Sites in the United States, Italy and Spain provided acute and convalescent COVID-19 samples. Sample material is recorded as cDNA or gDNA derived from T cells, B-cell-depleted T cells, or PBMCs.

The sequenced material came from peripheral blood. The receptor was isolated from a woman in her twenties or thirties who had recovered from COVID-19.

The CDR3 region is CASSSPSTGILYEQYF. CDR3 coding DNA: TGTGCCAGCAGTTCCCCTTCGACAGGCATCCTCTACGAGCAGTACTTC. This chain links TRBV6-5 with TRBJ2-7; TRBD1 is a possible D gene (6 bases). Germline V CDR1 and CDR2: MNHEY, SVGAGI. The CDR3 spans 16 residues. The V and J ends lost 4 bases and 3 bases respectively, with 19 bases between them.